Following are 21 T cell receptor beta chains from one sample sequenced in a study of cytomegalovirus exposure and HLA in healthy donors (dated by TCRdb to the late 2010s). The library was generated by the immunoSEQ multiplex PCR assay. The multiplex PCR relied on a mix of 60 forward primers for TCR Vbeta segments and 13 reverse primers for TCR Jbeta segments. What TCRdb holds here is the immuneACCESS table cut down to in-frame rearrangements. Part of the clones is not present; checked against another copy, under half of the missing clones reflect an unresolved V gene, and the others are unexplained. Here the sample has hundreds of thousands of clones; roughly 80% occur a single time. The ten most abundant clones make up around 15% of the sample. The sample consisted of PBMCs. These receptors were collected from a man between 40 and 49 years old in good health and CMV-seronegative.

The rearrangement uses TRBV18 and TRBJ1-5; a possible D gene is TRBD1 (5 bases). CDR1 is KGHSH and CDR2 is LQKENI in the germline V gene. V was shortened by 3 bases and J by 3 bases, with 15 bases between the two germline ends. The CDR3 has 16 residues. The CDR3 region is CASSPQGQGDNQPQHF. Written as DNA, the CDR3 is TGTGCCAGCTCACCGCAAGGGCAGGGTGACAATCAGCCCCAGCATTTT. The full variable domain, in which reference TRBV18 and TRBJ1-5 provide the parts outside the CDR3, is NAGVMQNPRHLVRRRGQEARLRCSPMKGHSHVYWYRQLPEEGLKFMVYLQKENIIDESGMPKERFSAEFPKEGPSILRIQQVVRGDSAAYFCASSPQGQGDNQPQHFGDGTRLSIL.

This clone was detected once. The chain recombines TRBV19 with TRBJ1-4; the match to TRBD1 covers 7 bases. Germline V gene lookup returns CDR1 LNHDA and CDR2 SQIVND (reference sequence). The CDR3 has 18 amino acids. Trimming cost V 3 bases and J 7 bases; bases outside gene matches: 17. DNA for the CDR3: TGTGCCAGTAGTATCCCCTCTTGGACAGGAAACCAGGGTGAAAAACTGTTTTTT. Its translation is CASSIPSWTGNQGEKLFF. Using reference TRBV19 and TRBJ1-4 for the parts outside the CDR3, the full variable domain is DGGITQSPKYLFRKEGQNVTLSCEQNLNHDAMYWYRQDPGQGLRLIYYSQIVNDFQKGDIAEGYSVSREKKESFPLTVTSAQKNPTAFYLCASSIPSWTGNQGEKLFFGSGTQLSVL.

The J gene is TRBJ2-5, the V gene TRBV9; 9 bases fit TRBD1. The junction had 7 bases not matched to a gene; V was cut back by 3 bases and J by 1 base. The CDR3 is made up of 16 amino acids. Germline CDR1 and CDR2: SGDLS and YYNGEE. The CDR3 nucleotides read TGTGCCAGCAGCGATCGGACAGGGGCCATCCAAGAGACCCAGTACTTC. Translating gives CASSDRTGAIQETQYF.

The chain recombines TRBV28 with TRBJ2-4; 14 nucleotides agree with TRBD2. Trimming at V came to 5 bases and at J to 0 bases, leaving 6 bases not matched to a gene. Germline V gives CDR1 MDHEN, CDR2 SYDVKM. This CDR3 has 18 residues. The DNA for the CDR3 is TGTGCCAGCAGTCTAGGGACTAGCGGGAGTGTAGCCAAAAACATTCAGTACTTC. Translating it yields CASSLGTSGSVAKNIQYF.

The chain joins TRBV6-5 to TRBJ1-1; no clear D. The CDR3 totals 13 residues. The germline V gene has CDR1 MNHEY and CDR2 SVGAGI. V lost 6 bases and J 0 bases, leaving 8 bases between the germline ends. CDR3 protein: CASRLSVNTEAFF. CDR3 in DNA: TGTGCCAGCAGATTATCAGTGAACACTGAAGCTTTCTTT.

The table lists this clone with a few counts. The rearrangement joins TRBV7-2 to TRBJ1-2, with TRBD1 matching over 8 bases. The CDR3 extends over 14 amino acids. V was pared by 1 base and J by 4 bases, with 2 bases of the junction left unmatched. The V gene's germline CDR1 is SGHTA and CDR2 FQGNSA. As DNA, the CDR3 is TGTGCCAGCAGCTTAGGGCAGGGGGCCTATGGCTACACCTTC. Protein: CASSLGQGAYGYTF.

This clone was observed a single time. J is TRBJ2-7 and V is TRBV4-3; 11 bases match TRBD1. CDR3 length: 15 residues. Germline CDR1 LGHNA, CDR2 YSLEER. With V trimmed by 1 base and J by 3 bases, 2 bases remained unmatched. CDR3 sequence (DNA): TGCGCCAGCAGCCAAGCCGGGACAGGGGGCTACGAGCAGTACTTC. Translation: CASSQAGTGGYEQYF.

The CDR3 loop reads CASSPGGGMNTEAFF. CDR3 bases: TGTGCCAGCAGTCCCGGTGGGGGCATGAACACTGAAGCTTTCTTT. The chain combines TRBV7-6 with TRBJ1-1; a weak D match, TRBD1 (6 bases). V dropped 6 bases and J dropped 0 bases, with 14 bases sitting between them. Germline V gene lookup returns CDR1 SGHVS and CDR2 FNYEAQ. The CDR3 runs to 15 residues.

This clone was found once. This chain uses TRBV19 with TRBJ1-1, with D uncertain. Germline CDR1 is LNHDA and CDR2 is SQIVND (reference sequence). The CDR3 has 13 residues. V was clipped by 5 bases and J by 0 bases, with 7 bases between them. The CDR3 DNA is TGTGCCAGTAGTCACGCGTTGAACACTGAAGCTTTCTTT. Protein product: CASSHALNTEAFF.

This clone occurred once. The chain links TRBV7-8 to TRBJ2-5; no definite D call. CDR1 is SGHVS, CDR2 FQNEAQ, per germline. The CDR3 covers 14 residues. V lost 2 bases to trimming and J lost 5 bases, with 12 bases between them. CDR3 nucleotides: TGTGCCAGCAGCTTAAGCAGTAAGAGGGAGACCCAGTACTTC. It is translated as CASSLSSKRETQYF.

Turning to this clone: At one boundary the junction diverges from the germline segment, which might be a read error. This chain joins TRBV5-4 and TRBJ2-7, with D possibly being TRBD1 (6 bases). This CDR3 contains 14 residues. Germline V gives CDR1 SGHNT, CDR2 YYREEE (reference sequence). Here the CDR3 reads CARSLAGDNYEQYF. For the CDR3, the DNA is TGTGCCAGAAGCTTGGCAGGGGACAACTACGAGCAGTACTTC.

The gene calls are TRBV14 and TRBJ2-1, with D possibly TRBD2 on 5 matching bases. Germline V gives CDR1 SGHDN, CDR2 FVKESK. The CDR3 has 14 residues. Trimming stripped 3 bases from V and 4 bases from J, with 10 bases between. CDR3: CASSQASPYNEQFF. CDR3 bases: TGTGCCAGCAGCCAGGCTAGCCCTTACAATGAGCAGTTCTTC.

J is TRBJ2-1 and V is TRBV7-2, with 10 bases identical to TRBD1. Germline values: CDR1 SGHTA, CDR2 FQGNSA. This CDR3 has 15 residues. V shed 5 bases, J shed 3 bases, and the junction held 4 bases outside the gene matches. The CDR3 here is CASSPGQGNYNEQFF. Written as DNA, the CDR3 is TGTGCCAGCAGCCCGGGACAGGGGAACTACAATGAGCAGTTCTTC.

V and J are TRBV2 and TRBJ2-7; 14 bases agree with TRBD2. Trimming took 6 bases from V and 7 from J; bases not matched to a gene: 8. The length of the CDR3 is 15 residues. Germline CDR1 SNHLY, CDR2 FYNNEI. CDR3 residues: CASREGLAGVGEQYF. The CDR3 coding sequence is TGTGCCAGCAGGGAGGGACTAGCGGGAGTGGGGGAGCAGTACTTC. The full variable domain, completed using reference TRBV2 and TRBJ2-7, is EPEVTQTPSHQVTQMGQEVILRCVPISNHLYFYWYRQILGQKVEFLVSFYNNEISEKSEIFDDQFSVERPDGSNFTLKIRSTKLEDSAMYFCASREGLAGVGEQYFGPGTRLTVT.

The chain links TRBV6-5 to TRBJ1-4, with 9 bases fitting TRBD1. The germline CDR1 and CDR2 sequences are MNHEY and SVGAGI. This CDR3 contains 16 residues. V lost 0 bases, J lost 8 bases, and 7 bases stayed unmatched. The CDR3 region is CASSYSTGQGGEKLFF. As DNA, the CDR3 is TGTGCCAGCAGTTACTCGACGGGACAGGGTGGAGAAAAACTGTTTTTT.

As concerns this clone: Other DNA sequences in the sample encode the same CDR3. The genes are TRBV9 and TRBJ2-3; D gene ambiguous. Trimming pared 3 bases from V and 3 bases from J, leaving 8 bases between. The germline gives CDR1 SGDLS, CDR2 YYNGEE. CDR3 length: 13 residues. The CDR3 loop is CASSAQFTDTQYF. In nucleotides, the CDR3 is TGTGCCAGCAGCGCCCAATTTACAGATACGCAGTATTTT.

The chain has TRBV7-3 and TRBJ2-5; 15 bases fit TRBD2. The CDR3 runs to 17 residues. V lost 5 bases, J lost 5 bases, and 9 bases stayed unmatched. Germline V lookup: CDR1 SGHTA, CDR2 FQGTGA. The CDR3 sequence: CASSPGLAGGPLETQYF. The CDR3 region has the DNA TGTGCCAGCAGCCCAGGACTAGCGGGGGGGCCTCTGGAGACCCAGTACTTC.

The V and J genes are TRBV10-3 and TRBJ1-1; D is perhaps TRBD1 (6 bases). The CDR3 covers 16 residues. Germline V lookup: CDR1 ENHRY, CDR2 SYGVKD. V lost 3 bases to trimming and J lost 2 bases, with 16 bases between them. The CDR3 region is CAISDGQGSSNTEAFF. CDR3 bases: TGTGCCATCAGTGACGGGCAGGGGAGTTCCAACACTGAAGCTTTCTTT.

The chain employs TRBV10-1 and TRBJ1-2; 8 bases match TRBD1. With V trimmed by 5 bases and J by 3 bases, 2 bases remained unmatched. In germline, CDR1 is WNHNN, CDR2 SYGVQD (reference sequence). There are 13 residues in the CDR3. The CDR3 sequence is CASSKDRDYGYTF. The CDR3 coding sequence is TGCGCCAGCAGTAAGGACAGGGACTATGGCTACACCTTC.

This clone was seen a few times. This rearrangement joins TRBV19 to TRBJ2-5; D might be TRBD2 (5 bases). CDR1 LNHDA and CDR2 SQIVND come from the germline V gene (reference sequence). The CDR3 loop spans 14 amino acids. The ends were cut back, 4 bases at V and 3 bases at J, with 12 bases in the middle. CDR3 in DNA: TGTGCCAGTAGTAAGCGAGGGATGGAAGAGACCCAGTACTTC. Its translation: CASSKRGMEETQYF. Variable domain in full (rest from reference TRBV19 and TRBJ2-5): DGGITQSPKYLFRKEGQNVTLSCEQNLNHDAMYWYRQDPGQGLRLIYYSQIVNDFQKGDIAEGYSVSREKKESFPLTVTSAQKNPTAFYLCASSKRGMEETQYFGPGTRLLVL.

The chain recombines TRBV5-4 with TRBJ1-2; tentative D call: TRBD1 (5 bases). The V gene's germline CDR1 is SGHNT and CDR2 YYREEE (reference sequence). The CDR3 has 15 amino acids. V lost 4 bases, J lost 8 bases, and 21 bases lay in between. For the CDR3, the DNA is TGTGCCAGCAGCCCCTCAGAATGGGGCGCGGGGGGCTACACCTTC. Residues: CASSPSEWGAGGYTF.